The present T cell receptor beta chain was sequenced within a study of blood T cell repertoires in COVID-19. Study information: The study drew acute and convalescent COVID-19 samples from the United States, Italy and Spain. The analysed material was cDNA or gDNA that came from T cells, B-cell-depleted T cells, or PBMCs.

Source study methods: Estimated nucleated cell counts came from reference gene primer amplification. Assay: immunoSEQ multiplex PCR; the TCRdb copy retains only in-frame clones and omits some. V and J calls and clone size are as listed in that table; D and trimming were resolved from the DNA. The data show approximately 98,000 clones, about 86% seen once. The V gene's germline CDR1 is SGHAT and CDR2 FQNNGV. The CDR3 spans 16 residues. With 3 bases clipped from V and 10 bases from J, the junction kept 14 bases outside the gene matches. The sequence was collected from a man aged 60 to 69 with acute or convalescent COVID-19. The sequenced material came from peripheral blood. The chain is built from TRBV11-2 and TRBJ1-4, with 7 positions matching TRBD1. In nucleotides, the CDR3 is TGTGCCAGCAGCTTCCGGGGACAGCATGAGCAAGTAAAACTGTTTTTT. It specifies CASSFRGQHEQVKLFF.